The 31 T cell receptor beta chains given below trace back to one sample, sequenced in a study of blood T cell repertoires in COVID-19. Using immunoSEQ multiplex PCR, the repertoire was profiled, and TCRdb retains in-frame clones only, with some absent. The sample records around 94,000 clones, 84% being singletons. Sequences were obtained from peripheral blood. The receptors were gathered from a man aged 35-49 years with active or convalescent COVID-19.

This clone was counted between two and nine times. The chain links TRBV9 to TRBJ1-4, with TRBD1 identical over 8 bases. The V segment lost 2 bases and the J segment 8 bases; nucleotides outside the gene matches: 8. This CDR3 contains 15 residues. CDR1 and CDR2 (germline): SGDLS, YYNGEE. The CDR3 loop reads CASSVAQGVREKLFF. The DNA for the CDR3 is TGTGCCAGCAGCGTCGCACAGGGGGTGAGGGAAAAACTGTTTTTT.

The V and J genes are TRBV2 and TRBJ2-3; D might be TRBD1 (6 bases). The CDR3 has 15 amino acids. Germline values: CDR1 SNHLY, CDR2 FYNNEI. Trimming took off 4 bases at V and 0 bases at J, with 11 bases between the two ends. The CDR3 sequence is CASSVRQASTDTQYF. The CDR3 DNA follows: TGTGCCAGCAGTGTCAGACAGGCTAGCACAGATACGCAGTATTTT.

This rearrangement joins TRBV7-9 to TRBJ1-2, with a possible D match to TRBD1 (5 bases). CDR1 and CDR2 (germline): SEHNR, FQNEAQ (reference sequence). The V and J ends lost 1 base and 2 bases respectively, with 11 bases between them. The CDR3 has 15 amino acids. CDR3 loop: CASSLGTQGNYGYTF. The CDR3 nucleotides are TGTGCCAGCAGCTTAGGGACCCAGGGAAACTATGGCTACACCTTC.

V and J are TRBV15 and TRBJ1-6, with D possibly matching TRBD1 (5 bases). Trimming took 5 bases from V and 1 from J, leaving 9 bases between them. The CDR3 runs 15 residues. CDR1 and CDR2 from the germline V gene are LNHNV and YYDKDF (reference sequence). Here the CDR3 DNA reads TGTGCCACCAGCTTAGGGGCATCCTATAATTCACCCCTCCACTTT. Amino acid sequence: CATSLGASYNSPLHF.

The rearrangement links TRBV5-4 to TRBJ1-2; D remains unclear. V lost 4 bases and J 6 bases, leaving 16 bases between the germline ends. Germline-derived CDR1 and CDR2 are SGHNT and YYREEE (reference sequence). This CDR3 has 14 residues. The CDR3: CASSPHPGSDGYTF. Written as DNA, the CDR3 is TGTGCCAGCAGCCCCCACCCGGGATCAGATGGCTACACCTTC.

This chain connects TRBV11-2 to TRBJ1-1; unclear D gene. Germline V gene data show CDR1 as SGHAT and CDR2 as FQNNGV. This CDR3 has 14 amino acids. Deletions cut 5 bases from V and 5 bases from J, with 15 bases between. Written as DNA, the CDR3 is TGTGCCAGCAGCCCAGAACGGTCGGGTACTGAAGCTTTCTTT. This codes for CASSPERSGTEAFF.

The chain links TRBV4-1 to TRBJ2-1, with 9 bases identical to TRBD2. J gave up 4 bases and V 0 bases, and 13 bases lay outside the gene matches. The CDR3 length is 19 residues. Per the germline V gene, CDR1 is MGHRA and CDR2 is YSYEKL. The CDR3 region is CASSQDAFDSGGVYNEQFF. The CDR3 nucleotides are TGCGCCAGCAGCCAAGATGCGTTTGATAGCGGGGGCGTGTACAATGAGCAGTTCTTC.

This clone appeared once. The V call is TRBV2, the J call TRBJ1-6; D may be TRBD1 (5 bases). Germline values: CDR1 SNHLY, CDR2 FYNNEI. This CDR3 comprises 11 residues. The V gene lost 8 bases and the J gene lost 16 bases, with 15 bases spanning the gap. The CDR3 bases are TGTGCCAGCGGTTTCAGGGAATCGCTCCACTTT. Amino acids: CASGFRESLHF.

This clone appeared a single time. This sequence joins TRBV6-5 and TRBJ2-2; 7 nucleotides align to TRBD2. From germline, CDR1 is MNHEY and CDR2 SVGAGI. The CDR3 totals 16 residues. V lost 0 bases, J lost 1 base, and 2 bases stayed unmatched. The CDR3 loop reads CASSYSPGGNTGELFF. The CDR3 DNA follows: TGTGCCAGCAGTTACTCCCCGGGGGGGAACACCGGGGAGCTGTTTTTT.

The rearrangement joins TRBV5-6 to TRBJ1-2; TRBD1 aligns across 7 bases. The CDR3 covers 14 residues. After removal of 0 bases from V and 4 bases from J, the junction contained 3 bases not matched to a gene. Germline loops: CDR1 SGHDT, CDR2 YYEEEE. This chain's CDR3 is CASSLARGAYGYTF. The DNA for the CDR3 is TGTGCCAGCAGCTTGGCCAGGGGGGCCTATGGCTACACCTTC.

Written as DNA, the CDR3 is TGCGCCAGCAGCGTGGGACTAGCGGGGGGTTCCTCCTACGAGCAGTACTTC. Translating gives CASSVGLAGGSSYEQYF. The chain uses TRBV4-3 and TRBJ2-7, with TRBD2 matching over 15 bases. With 5 bases clipped from V and 0 bases from J, the junction kept 5 bases outside the gene matches. This CDR3 is built from 17 residues. Per the germline V gene, CDR1 is LGHNA and CDR2 is YSLEER.

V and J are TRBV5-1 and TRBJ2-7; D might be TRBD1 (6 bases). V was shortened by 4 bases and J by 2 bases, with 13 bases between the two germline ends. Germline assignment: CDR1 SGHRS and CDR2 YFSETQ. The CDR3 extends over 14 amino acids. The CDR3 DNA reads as TGCGCCAGCAGCACAGAACAGGGAACCTACGAGCAGTACTTC. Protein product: CASSTEQGTYEQYF.

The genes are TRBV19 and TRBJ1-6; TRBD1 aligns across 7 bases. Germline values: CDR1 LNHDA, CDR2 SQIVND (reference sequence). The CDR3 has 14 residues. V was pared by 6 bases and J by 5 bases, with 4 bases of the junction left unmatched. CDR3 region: CASREQGHNSPLHF. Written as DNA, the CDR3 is TGTGCCAGTAGGGAACAGGGGCATAATTCACCCCTCCACTTT. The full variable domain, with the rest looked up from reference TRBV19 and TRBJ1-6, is DGGITQSPKYLFRKEGQNVTLSCEQNLNHDAMYWYRQDPGQGLRLIYYSQIVNDFQKGDIAEGYSVSREKKESFPLTVTSAQKNPTAFYLCASREQGHNSPLHFGNGTRLTVT.

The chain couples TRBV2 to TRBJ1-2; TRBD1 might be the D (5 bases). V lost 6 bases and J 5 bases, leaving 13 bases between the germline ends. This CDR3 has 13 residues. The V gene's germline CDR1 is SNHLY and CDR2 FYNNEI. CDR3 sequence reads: CASRKNGGYGYTF. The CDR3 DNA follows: TGTGCCAGCAGAAAAAACGGGGGGTATGGCTACACCTTC.

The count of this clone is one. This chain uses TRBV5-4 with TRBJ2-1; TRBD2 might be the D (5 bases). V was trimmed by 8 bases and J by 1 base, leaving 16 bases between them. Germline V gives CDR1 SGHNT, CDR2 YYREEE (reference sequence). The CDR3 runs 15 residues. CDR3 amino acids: CARSIQGGSYNEQFF. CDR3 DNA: TGTGCCAGGAGCATACAAGGCGGGTCCTACAATGAGCAGTTCTTC.

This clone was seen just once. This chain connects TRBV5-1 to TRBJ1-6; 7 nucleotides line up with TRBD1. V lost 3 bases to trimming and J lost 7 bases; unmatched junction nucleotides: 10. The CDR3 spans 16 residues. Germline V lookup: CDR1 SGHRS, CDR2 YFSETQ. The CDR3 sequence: CASSSGTEVGNSPLHF. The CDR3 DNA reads TGCGCCAGCAGCTCCGGGACAGAAGTAGGGAATTCACCCCTCCACTTT. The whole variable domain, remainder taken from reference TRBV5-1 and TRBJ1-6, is KAGVTQTPRYLIKTRGQQVTLSCSPISGHRSVSWYQQTPGQGLQFLFEYFSETQRNKGNFPGRFSGRQFSNSRSEMNVSTLELGDSALYLCASSSGTEVGNSPLHFGNGTRLTVT.

The CDR3 reads CASSVTVDTEAFF. The CDR3 bases are TGTGCCAGCAGCGTTACGGTGGACACTGAAGCTTTCTTT. The rearrangement links TRBV13 to TRBJ1-1, with unresolved D. The CDR3 sequence is 13 residues long. V was cut by 5 bases and J by 3 bases, with 10 bases left in between. CDR1 is PRHDT and CDR2 is FYEKMQ in the germline V gene (reference sequence).

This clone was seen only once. The DNA for the CDR3 is TGTGCCAGCAGTTCTCAGGGGCCAGCTTTCTTT. It specifies CASSSQGPAFF. The chain uses TRBV6-5 and TRBJ1-1, with D perhaps TRBD1 (6 bases). Trimming pared 4 bases from V and 10 bases from J, leaving 10 bases between. CDR3 length equals 11 residues. Germline CDR1 reads MNHEY; CDR2 reads SVGAGI.

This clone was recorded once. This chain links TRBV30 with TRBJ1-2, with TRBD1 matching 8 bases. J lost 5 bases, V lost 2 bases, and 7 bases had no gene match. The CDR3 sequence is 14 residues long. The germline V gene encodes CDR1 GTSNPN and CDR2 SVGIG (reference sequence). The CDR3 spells CAWSPRTGKYGYTF. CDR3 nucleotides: TGTGCCTGGAGTCCCCGGACAGGGAAGTATGGCTACACCTTC.

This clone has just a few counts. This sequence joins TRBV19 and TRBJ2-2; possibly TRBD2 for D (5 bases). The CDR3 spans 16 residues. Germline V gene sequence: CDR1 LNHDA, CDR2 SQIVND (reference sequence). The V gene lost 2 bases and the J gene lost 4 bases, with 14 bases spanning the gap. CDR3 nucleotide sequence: TGTGCCAGTAGTATACTTCAGCCTAGCAGCACCGGGGAGCTGTTTTTT. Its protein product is CASSILQPSSTGELFF.

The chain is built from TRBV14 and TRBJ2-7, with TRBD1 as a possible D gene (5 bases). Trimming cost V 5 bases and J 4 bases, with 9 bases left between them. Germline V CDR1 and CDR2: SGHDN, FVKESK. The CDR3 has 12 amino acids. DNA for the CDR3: TGTGCCAGCAGCACCTCAGGGTACGAGCAGTACTTC. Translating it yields CASSTSGYEQYF.

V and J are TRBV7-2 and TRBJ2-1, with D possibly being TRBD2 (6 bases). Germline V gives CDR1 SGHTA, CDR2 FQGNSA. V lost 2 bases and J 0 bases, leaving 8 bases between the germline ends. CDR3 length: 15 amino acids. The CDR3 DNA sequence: TGTGCCAGCAGCTTAAGTAGCGGCTCCTACAATGAGCAGTTCTTC. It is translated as CASSLSSGSYNEQFF.

CDR3 DNA: TGTGCCAGCTCACCCACAGGGGGCCTCGAGCAGTACTTC. It translates to CASSPTGGLEQYF. The gene calls are TRBV18 and TRBJ2-7, with TRBD1 matching over 9 bases. This CDR3 spans 13 amino acids. In germline, CDR1 is KGHSH, CDR2 LQKENI. The trim removed 3 bases at V and 6 bases at J, leaving 3 bases unmatched.

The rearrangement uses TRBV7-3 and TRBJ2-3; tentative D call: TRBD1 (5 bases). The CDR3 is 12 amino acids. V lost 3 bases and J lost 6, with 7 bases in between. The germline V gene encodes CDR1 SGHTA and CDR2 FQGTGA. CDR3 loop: CASSFNRDTQYF. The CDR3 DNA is TGTGCCAGCAGCTTCAACAGGGATACGCAGTATTTT.

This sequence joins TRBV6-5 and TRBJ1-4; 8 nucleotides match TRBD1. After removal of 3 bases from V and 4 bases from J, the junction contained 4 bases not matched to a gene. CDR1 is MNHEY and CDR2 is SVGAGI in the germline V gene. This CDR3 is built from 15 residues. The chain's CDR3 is CASSYYTGGNEKLFF. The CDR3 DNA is TGTGCCAGCAGTTATTATACAGGGGGTAATGAAAAACTGTTTTTT.

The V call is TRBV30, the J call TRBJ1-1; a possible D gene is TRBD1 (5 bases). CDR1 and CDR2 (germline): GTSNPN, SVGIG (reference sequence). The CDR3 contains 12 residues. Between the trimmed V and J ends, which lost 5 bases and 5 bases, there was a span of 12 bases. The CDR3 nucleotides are TGTGCCTGGTACAGGTTTGGGACTGAAGCTTTCTTT. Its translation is CAWYRFGTEAFF.

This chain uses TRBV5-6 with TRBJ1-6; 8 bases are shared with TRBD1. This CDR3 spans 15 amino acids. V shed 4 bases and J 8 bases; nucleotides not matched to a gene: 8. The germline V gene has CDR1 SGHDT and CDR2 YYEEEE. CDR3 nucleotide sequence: TGTGCCAGCAGCAGGGGACAGGCGGTTTATTCACCCCTCCACTTT. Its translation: CASSRGQAVYSPLHF.

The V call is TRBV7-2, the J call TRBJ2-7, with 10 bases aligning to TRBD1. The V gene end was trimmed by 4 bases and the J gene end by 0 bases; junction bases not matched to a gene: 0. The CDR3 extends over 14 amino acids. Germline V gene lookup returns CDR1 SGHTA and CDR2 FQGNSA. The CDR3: CASSWDRGSYEQYF. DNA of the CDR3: TGTGCCAGCAGCTGGGACAGGGGCTCCTACGAGCAGTACTTC.

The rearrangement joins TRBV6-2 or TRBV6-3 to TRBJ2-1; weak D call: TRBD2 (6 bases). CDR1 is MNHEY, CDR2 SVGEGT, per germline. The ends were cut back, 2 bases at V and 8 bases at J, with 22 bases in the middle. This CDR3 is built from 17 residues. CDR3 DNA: TGTGCCAGCAGTTACACACCCGACCCTTCAGGGAGGCATGAGCAGTTCTTC. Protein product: CASSYTPDPSGRHEQFF.

The CDR3 coding sequence is TGTGCCAGCAGCCAAGGGACAGGGGTAACAGATAGACTGTTTTTT. It specifies CASSQGTGVTDRLFF. The chain has TRBV14 and TRBJ1-4, with 9 positions matching TRBD1. The CDR3 has 15 amino acids. After removal of 1 base from V and 13 bases from J, the junction contained 10 bases not matched to a gene. Germline loops: CDR1 SGHDN, CDR2 FVKESK.

Here the CDR3 DNA reads TGTGCCAGCAGCTTGGGGGGGGATCGAGCCGGGGAGCTGTTTTTT. As protein: CASSLGGDRAGELFF. The V call is TRBV5-4, the J call TRBJ2-2; a possible D gene is TRBD2 (6 bases). V shed 0 bases and J shed 6 bases, with 12 bases lying between them. CDR1 and CDR2 from the germline V gene are SGHNT and YYREEE (reference sequence). CDR3 size: 15 residues.